This is a list of T cell receptor beta chains from one sample in a study of cytomegalovirus exposure and HLA in healthy donors. Assay: immunoSEQ multiplex PCR; the TCRdb copy retains only in-frame clones and omits some. The profile shows fewer than 250,000 clones, about 83% of them singletons. Sequencing was carried out using PBMCs. The source is a man between 18 and 35 years old in good health and CMV-seronegative. The CDR3 runs from the conserved cysteine through the conserved F or W. A D gene is named only where the DNA matches it firmly. Part of the rows lack a size; the others show once, few, many or a class for expanded clones.

v_call	j_call	d_call	clone_size	cdr3_nt	cdr3_aa
TRBV19	TRBJ1-4	-	-	TGTGCCAGTATGAGGGATTCGGAGGAAAAACTGTTTTTT	CASMRDSEEKLFF
TRBV19	TRBJ1-2	-	-	TGTGCCAGTAGTATCAACGGGGGAAGGGATGGCTACACCTTC	CASSINGGRDGYTF
TRBV11-3	TRBJ2-3	-	-	TGTGCCAGCAGCTTATCCCGGAGCTCAGATACGCAGTATTTT	CASSLSRSSDTQYF
TRBV12-5	TRBJ1-2	-	-	TGTGCTAGTGGTTTGACTCGGGGGGCCCGTGGCTACACCTTC	CASGLTRGARGYTF
TRBV27	TRBJ2-1	TRBD2	-	TGTGCCAGCAGTTTAAATGGTGCGGGGGGTTCGTTCTTC	CASSLNGAGGSFF
TRBV19	TRBJ2-7	-	once	TGTGCCAGTAGTCTCCGGTTAGCCTACGAGCAGTACTTC	CASSLRLAYEQYF
TRBV7-2	TRBJ1-2	-	-	TGTGCCAGCAGCTCAGATAACGGCGTCGGGGGTTCTGGCTACACCTTC	CASSSDNGVGGSGYTF
TRBV6-5	TRBJ2-1	-	once	TGTGCCAGCAGCCTAACAGCTTTCTCCTACAATGAGCAGTTCTTC	CASSLTAFSYNEQFF
TRBV15	TRBJ2-2	TRBD2	few	TGTGCCACCAGCAGAGATTTAGCGGGCACCGGGGAGCTGTTTTTT	CATSRDLAGTGELFF
TRBV10-1	TRBJ1-3	-	few	TGCGCCAGCACAGGGCACTCTGGAAACACCATATATTTT	CASTGHSGNTIYF
TRBV7-2	TRBJ1-2	TRBD1	-	TGTGCCAGCAGCTTGTCCGGGACAGGGATTTGGGGCTACACCTTC	CASSLSGTGIWGYTF
TRBV9	TRBJ1-3	-	-	TGTGCCAGCAGGGCGACGGGGTCCTCTGGAAACACCATATATTTT	CASRATGSSGNTIYF
TRBV7-9	TRBJ1-2	-	-	TGTGCCAGCAGCCCCATGGAGGGTAAAGGAAACTATGGCTACACCTTC	CASSPMEGKGNYGYTF
TRBV18	TRBJ1-2	TRBD1	-	TGTGCCAGCTCACCACTTGCGGGACAGAGTCATGGCTACACCTTC	CASSPLAGQSHGYTF
TRBV7-8	TRBJ2-5	TRBD2	-	TGTGCCAGCAGCTCCCCTGCCCCACTAGCGGAAGAGACCCAGTACTTC	CASSSPAPLAEETQYF
TRBV15	TRBJ1-5	TRBD1	-	TGTGCCACCAGCAGACACCGGGACAGGGACAATCAGCCCCAGCATTTT	CATSRHRDRDNQPQHF
TRBV5-8	TRBJ1-2	-	-	TGTGCCAGCACCCTCCGCTCGGACTACCCCTATGGCTACACCTTC	CASTLRSDYPYGYTF
TRBV28	TRBJ2-3	-	-	TGTGCCAGCAGTTTACAGGGGGCGGGGGCAGATACGCAGTATTTT	CASSLQGAGADTQYF
TRBV27	TRBJ2-1	TRBD2	-	TGTGCCAGCAGTGAAAATAGCGGGATCCGGGACAATGAGCAGTTCTTC	CASSENSGIRDNEQFF
TRBV28	TRBJ1-5	-	-	TGTGCCAGCAGTTCTATCGGTGTTATCAATCAGCCCCAGCATTTT	CASSSIGVINQPQHF
TRBV27	TRBJ2-1	-	-	TGTGCCAGCAGTTTACAGGGTTTTGGGCAGTTCTTC	CASSLQGFGQFF
TRBV2	TRBJ2-7	TRBD1	-	TGTGCCAGCATTCGAAGGCCGCCGGGACAGTCCTACGAGCAGTACTTC	CASIRRPPGQSYEQYF
TRBV5-4	TRBJ1-6	TRBD1	-	TGTGCCAGCAGCTTGGGAGCCGGGACAGCGAATTCACCCCTCCACTTT	CASSLGAGTANSPLHF
TRBV25-1	TRBJ1-4	-	-	TGTGCCAGCAGTGAATGGCAGGGGAGTGAAAAACTGTTTTTT	CASSEWQGSEKLFF
TRBV19	TRBJ2-7	TRBD2	few	TGTGCCAGTAGGAGGACTAGCTCCTACGAGCAGTACTTC	CASRRTSSYEQYF
TRBV4-1	TRBJ2-2	-	-	TGCGCCAGCAGCCAAGACGGACTGGAGCTGTTTTTT	CASSQDGLELFF
TRBV19	TRBJ1-6	TRBD1	-	TGTGCCAGTAGTAAACGGACAGGGGCCGAAAATTCACCCCTCCACTTT	CASSKRTGAENSPLHF
TRBV7-8	TRBJ2-3	-	-	TGTGCCAGCAGCTTAACTAGCAGCACAGATACGCAGTATTTT	CASSLTSSTDTQYF
TRBV9	TRBJ2-5	-	few	TGTGCCAGCAGCGTAGGCGGTTGGGAGACCCAGTACTTC	CASSVGGWETQYF
TRBV28	TRBJ1-2	-	once	TGTGCCAGCAGTTTAAGACCAGGGGTTGGCTACACCTTC	CASSLRPGVGYTF
TRBV5-6	TRBJ1-2	-	once	TGTGCCAGCAGCTTTCGATACAGCCGCTATGGCTACACCTTC	CASSFRYSRYGYTF
TRBV9	TRBJ2-3	-	-	TGTGCCAGCACTCCGAGGGCGGCGGGCACGCAGTATTTT	CASTPRAAGTQYF
TRBV7-2	TRBJ2-3	-	-	TGTGCCAGCAGCCCGCGGTCGGGGGTCCTCACAGATACGCAGTATTTT	CASSPRSGVLTDTQYF
TRBV4-1	TRBJ1-6	TRBD1	-	TGCGCCAGCGCGGACAGGTTGAATTCACCCCTCCACTTT	CASADRLNSPLHF
TRBV11-2	TRBJ2-5	-	-	TGTGCCAGCAGCTTAAGCCACCAAGAGACCCAGTACTTC	CASSLSHQETQYF
TRBV29-1	TRBJ1-4	-	-	TGCAGCGCTTCGGCGGGACAAAAACTGTTTTTT	CSASAGQKLFF
TRBV2	TRBJ2-1	-	-	TGTGCCAGCGAGACAGAGCTCTACAATGAGCAGTTCTTC	CASETELYNEQFF
TRBV6-6	TRBJ2-5	-	-	TGTGCCAGCATCGAGGGACTGGAGGAGACCCAGTACTTC	CASIEGLEETQYF
TRBV6-1	TRBJ2-1	-	-	TGTGCCAGCAGTCTAAGCTCCTACAATGAGCAGTTCTTC	CASSLSSYNEQFF
TRBV19	TRBJ2-1	-	many	TGTGCCAGTAGCGAGAGCTCCTACAATGAGCAGTTCTTC	CASSESSYNEQFF
TRBV4-2	TRBJ2-1	TRBD2	-	TGTGCCAGCAGCCAAGCCCTAATGGGGGGGTACAATGAGCAGTTCTTC	CASSQALMGGYNEQFF
TRBV7-9	TRBJ1-5	-	-	TGTGCCAGCAGCTTAGGTGCCGGGTCTGACAATCAGCCCCAGCATTTT	CASSLGAGSDNQPQHF